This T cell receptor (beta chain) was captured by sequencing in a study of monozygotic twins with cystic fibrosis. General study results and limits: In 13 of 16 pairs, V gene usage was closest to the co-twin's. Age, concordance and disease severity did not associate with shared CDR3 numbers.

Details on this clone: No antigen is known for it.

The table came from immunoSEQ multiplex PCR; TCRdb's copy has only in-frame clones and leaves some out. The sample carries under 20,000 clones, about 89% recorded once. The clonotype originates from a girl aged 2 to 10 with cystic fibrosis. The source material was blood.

CDR3 DNA sequence: TGTGCCAGCAGCTTGCTAAGGGGCGACACTGAAGCTTTCTTT. This gives the protein CASSLLRGDTEAFF. V is TRBV5-4 and J is TRBJ1-1, with D possibly TRBD1 on 5 matching bases. Between the trimmed V and J ends, which lost 1 base and 3 bases, there was a span of 10 bases. The V gene's germline CDR1 is SGHNT and CDR2 YYREEE (reference sequence). The CDR3 has 14 amino acids.